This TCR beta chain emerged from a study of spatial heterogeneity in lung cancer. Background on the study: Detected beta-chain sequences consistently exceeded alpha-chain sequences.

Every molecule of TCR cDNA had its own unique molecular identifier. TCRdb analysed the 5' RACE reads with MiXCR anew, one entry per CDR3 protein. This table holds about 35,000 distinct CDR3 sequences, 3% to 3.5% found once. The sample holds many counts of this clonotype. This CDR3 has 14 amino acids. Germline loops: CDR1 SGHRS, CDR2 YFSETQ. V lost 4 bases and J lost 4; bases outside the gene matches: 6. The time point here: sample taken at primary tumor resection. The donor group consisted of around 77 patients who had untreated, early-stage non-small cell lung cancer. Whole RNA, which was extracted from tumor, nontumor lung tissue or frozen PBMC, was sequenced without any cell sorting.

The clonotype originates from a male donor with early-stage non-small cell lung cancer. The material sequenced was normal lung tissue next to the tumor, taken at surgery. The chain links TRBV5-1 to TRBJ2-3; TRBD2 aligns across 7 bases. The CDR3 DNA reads TGCGCCAGCAGCCCGGGACTAAGTTCAGATACGCAGTATTTT. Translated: CASSPGLSSDTQYF. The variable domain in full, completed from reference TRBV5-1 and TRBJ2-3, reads KAGVTQTPRYLIKTRGQQVTLSCSPISGHRSVSWYQQTPGQGLQFLFEYFSETQRNKGNFPGRFSGRQFSNSRSEMNVSTLELGDSALYLCASSPGLSSDTQYFGPGTRLTVL.